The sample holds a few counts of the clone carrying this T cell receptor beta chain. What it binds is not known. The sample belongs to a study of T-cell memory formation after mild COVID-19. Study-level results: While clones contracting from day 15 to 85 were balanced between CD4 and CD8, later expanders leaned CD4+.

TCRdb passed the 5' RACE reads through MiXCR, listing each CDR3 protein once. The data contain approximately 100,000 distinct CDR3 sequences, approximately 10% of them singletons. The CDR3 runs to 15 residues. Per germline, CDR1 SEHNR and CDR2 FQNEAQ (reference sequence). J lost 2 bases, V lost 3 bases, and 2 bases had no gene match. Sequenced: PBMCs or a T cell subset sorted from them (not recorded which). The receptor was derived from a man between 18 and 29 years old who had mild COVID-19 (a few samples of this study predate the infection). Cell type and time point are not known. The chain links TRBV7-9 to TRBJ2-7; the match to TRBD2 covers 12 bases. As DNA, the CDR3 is TGTGCCAGCAGCTTGGCTAGCGGGGGGGCCTACGAGCAGTACTTC. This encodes CASSLASGGAYEQYF.